Each of the 31 T cell receptor beta chains below was sequenced from the same sample in a study of control samples from healthy donors and cancer patients. Assay used: immunoSEQ multiplex PCR; TCRdb lists only in-frame clones, some missing. The sample holds hundreds of thousands of clones; 90% are singletons and the top ten take roughly 6.4%. Sequencing was performed on PBMCs. The source is a man aged 35 to 55 with head and neck cancer.

The gene calls are TRBV5-1 and TRBJ1-6, with D possibly matching TRBD1 (5 bases). The CDR3 runs to 15 residues. V lost 4 bases to trimming and J lost 7 bases, with 15 bases between them. CDR1 is SGHRS, CDR2 YFSETQ, per germline. The chain's CDR3 is CASSPQAGDNSPLHF. The CDR3 nucleotides are TGCGCCAGCAGCCCCCAAGCGGGGGACAATTCACCCCTCCACTTT.

Comments on this clone: A read error may account for a junction end that differs from germline. This chain links TRBV7-7 with TRBJ2-1; 10 positions match TRBD2. Looked up from germline, CDR1 is SSHAT and CDR2 is FNYEAQ (reference sequence). This CDR3 spans 14 amino acids. CDR3 residues: CASSLDWTSGQQFF. In nucleotides, the CDR3 is TGTGCTAGCAGCTTAGACTGGACTAGCGGCCAGCAGTTCTTC.

V usage is TRBV5-1 and J usage is TRBJ1-4; 7 bases are shared with TRBD1. CDR3 length equals 14 residues. The V and J ends lost 0 bases and 8 bases, in that order; junction bases with no gene match: 4. Germline CDR1 SGHRS, CDR2 YFSETQ. The CDR3 DNA sequence: TGCGCCAGCAGCTTGGCAGGGGGGGAAGAAAAACTGTTTTTT. Its protein product is CASSLAGGEEKLFF.

J is TRBJ2-4 and V is TRBV29-1; 8 bases map to TRBD2. The trim removed 7 bases at V and 0 bases at J, leaving 14 bases unmatched. The germline V gene encodes CDR1 SQVTM and CDR2 ANQGSEA. This CDR3 has 17 residues. CDR3 protein: CSAPEILAGLAKNIQYF. The CDR3 region has the DNA TGCAGCGCTCCCGAAATCTTAGCGGGGTTAGCCAAAAACATTCAGTACTTC.

The chain links TRBV5-1 to TRBJ1-3; 11 positions agree with TRBD1. Trimming took 2 bases from V and 2 from J; bases not matched to a gene: 6. From germline, CDR1 is SGHRS and CDR2 YFSETQ. The CDR3 is made up of 17 amino acids. The CDR3 coding sequence is TGCGCCAGCAGCTTCACACCGGGACAGGGGGCTGGAAACACCATATATTTT. Translating it yields CASSFTPGQGAGNTIYF.

V is TRBV19 and J is TRBJ1-1; D is ambiguous. There are 11 residues in the CDR3. Per germline, CDR1 LNHDA and CDR2 SQIVND (reference sequence). V was cut by 10 bases and J by 4 bases, with 10 bases left in between. In DNA, the CDR3 is TGTGCCACGGACGCGGGCACTGAAGCTTTCTTT. It yields the protein CATDAGTEAFF.

The V gene is TRBV5-1, the J gene TRBJ2-1, with TRBD1 matching 9 bases. Germline CDR1 is SGHRS and CDR2 is YFSETQ. There are 16 residues in the CDR3. V lost 3 bases, J lost 3 bases, and 7 bases stayed unmatched. The DNA for the CDR3 is TGCGCCAGCAGCTCGGGGACAGGGATGAACTACAATGAGCAGTTCTTC. It is translated as CASSSGTGMNYNEQFF.

V is TRBV18 and J is TRBJ2-7; 11 nucleotides match TRBD1. Germline V lookup: CDR1 KGHSH, CDR2 LQKENI. The CDR3 consists of 17 residues. The trim removed 5 bases at V and 2 bases at J, leaving 11 bases unmatched. CDR3 residues: CASSSRLGTGGTYEQYF. For the CDR3, the DNA is TGTGCCAGCTCATCCCGGCTAGGGACAGGGGGTACCTACGAGCAGTACTTC.

The rearrangement uses TRBV19 and TRBJ2-7, with 9 nucleotides matching TRBD1. The germline gives CDR1 LNHDA, CDR2 SQIVND (reference sequence). V lost 7 bases, J lost 5 bases, and 6 bases stayed unmatched. This CDR3 is 13 amino acids long. The CDR3, as DNA: TGTGCCAGTACCGGGACAGGGAGGGACGAGCAGTACTTC. It codes for CASTGTGRDEQYF.

CDR3 nucleotides: TGTGCCAGCAACGGCGGGGGGTCAGATACGCAGTATTTT. It yields the protein CASNGGGSDTQYF. The chain is built from TRBV6-5 and TRBJ2-3, with 8 bases that match TRBD2. Germline V CDR1 and CDR2: MNHEY, SVGAGI. The CDR3 runs 13 residues. After removal of 7 bases from V and 4 bases from J, the junction contained 4 bases not matched to a gene.

The sample holds one count of this clone. J is TRBJ1-6 and V is TRBV12-3 or TRBV12-4; 8 bases align to TRBD1. V lost 7 bases and J lost 12; bases outside the gene matches: 8. The CDR3 contains 13 residues. For the CDR3, the DNA is TGTGCCAGCAAAGGGACAGGCCCTCAACCCCTCCACTTT. Translation: CASKGTGPQPLHF.

The rearrangement joins TRBV7-9 to TRBJ2-7, with 7 bases matching TRBD1. The J segment lost 3 bases and the V segment lost 3 bases, leaving 8 bases of the junction unmatched. CDR3 length equals 15 residues. Germline V lookup: CDR1 SEHNR, CDR2 FQNEAQ (reference sequence). DNA for the CDR3: TGTGCCAGCAGCTTGATTGACAGGGTGGGCTACGAGCAGTACTTC. This translates into CASSLIDRVGYEQYF.

The chain recombines TRBV27 with TRBJ2-7; unclear D gene. CDR1 and CDR2 from the germline V gene are MNHEY and SMNVEV (reference sequence). The V end was cut by 3 bases, the J end by 0 bases, with 9 bases between. This CDR3 comprises 14 residues. CDR3 sequence reads: CASSFSRSSYEQYF. The CDR3 DNA sequence: TGTGCCAGCAGTTTTTCGCGGTCCTCCTACGAGCAGTACTTC.

CDR3 bases: TGTGCCAGCAGCTTGAGGGCGCAGTCTTGGAATCAGCCCCAGCATTTT. Amino acid sequence: CASSLRAQSWNQPQHF. The J gene is TRBJ1-5, the V gene TRBV7-8; no clear D. V shed 3 bases and J shed 4 bases, with 16 bases lying between them. The CDR3 sequence is 16 residues long. In germline, CDR1 is SGHVS, CDR2 FQNEAQ.

The V gene is TRBV7-9, the J gene TRBJ2-7; 9 nucleotides match TRBD2. Germline CDR1 and CDR2: SEHNR and FQNEAQ (reference sequence). The J segment lost 5 bases and the V segment lost 5 bases, leaving 10 bases of the junction unmatched. The CDR3 has 15 residues. The CDR3 coding sequence is TGTGCCAGCAGCCCAATTAGCGGGGGAGGCCACGAGCAGTACTTC. Translating it yields CASSPISGGGHEQYF.

V is TRBV28 and J is TRBJ1-5; no reliable D call. This CDR3 is built from 13 residues. CDR1 MDHEN and CDR2 SYDVKM come from the germline V gene. V was trimmed by 5 bases and J by 0 bases, leaving 5 bases between them. The CDR3 region has the DNA TGTGCCAGCAGTCGTTATAGCAATCAGCCCCAGCATTTT. Protein product: CASSRYSNQPQHF.

The CDR3 DNA reads as TGCGCCAGCAGCTTGCTCGGGACACAAAATCAGCCCCAGCATTTT. Residues: CASSLLGTQNQPQHF. V and J are TRBV5-1 and TRBJ1-5; D is perhaps TRBD1 (6 bases). V was trimmed by 1 base and J by 4 bases, leaving 12 bases between them. The CDR3 has 15 residues. The germline V gene has CDR1 SGHRS and CDR2 YFSETQ.

V and J are TRBV11-2 and TRBJ2-2, with D possibly being TRBD2 (6 bases). The CDR3 contains 15 residues. The V gene lost 5 bases and the J gene lost 7 bases, with 17 bases spanning the gap. Germline loops: CDR1 SGHAT, CDR2 FQNNGV. The CDR3 here is CASSPTRGGIGELFF. The CDR3 bases are TGTGCCAGCAGCCCTACCCGGGGCGGGATCGGGGAGCTGTTTTTT.

The V gene is TRBV5-1, the J gene TRBJ2-7; possible D gene TRBD1, 5 bases. This CDR3 has 16 amino acids. V lost 4 bases and J 0 bases, leaving 17 bases between the germline ends. Germline assignment: CDR1 SGHRS and CDR2 YFSETQ. CDR3 region: CASSLGGQGGSYEQYF. The CDR3 DNA sequence: TGCGCCAGCAGCCTCGGCGGACAAGGCGGCTCCTACGAGCAGTACTTC. The entire variable domain, with the rest obtained from reference TRBV5-1 and TRBJ2-7, is as follows: KAGVTQTPRYLIKTRGQQVTLSCSPISGHRSVSWYQQTPGQGLQFLFEYFSETQRNKGNFPGRFSGRQFSNSRSEMNVSTLELGDSALYLCASSLGGQGGSYEQYFGPGTRLTVT.

The chain is built from TRBV10-1 and TRBJ1-1; TRBD1 might be the D (5 bases). Germline V gives CDR1 WNHNN, CDR2 SYGVQD (reference sequence). The CDR3 extends over 15 amino acids. Trimming stripped 1 base from V and 9 bases from J, with 18 bases between. CDR3 loop: CASSEWTSVNYKAFF. The CDR3 coding sequence is TGCGCCAGCAGTGAGTGGACATCTGTAAACTATAAAGCTTTCTTT.

The chain recombines TRBV6-5 with TRBJ2-3, with D perhaps matching TRBD2 (5 bases). CDR1 and CDR2 (germline): MNHEY, SVGAGI. The CDR3 has 16 amino acids. V lost 2 bases to trimming and J lost 1 base, with 13 bases between them. DNA of the CDR3: TGTGCCAGCAGTTACAAGGCGGCGGGCCGCACAGATACGCAGTATTTT. It translates to CASSYKAAGRTDTQYF.

CDR3 region: CASSGSATITDTQYF. The CDR3 DNA sequence: TGTGCCAGTAGTGGCTCTGCCACTATCACAGATACGCAGTATTTT. The chain combines TRBV19 with TRBJ2-3; D unclear. The V gene lost 5 bases and the J gene lost 2 bases, with 14 bases spanning the gap. This CDR3 comprises 15 residues. CDR1 is LNHDA, CDR2 SQIVND, per germline (reference sequence).

V usage is TRBV5-1 and J usage is TRBJ2-5; TRBD1 matches 7 bases. In germline, CDR1 is SGHRS, CDR2 YFSETQ. This CDR3 comprises 16 residues. J was trimmed by 2 bases and V by 4 bases; bases with no gene match: 11. CDR3 sequence (DNA): TGCGCCAGCAGCCTTGTGTGGGGACAGACACAAGAGACCCAGTACTTC. It translates to CASSLVWGQTQETQYF.

The V gene is TRBV10-2, the J gene TRBJ1-2; no clear D gene. CDR1 is WSHSY, CDR2 SAAADI, per germline. Trimming cost V 3 bases and J 3 bases, with 11 bases left between them. The CDR3 totals 14 residues. Here the CDR3 DNA reads TGCGCCAGCAGTGAAAACCGAGGGTACTATGGCTACACCTTC. Residues: CASSENRGYYGYTF.

The chain couples TRBV30 to TRBJ1-5, with 10 positions matching TRBD1. The CDR3 is made up of 15 amino acids. Germline assignment: CDR1 GTSNPN and CDR2 SVGIG (reference sequence). V gave up 3 bases and J gave up 5 bases; unmatched junction bases: 7. As DNA, the CDR3 is TGTGCCTGGAGCCCAGACAGGGGGCTCTATCAGCCCCAGCATTTT. Translating it yields CAWSPDRGLYQPQHF.

This chain links TRBV6-6 with TRBJ1-6; D remains ambiguous. Germline assignment: CDR1 MNHNY and CDR2 SVGAGI (reference sequence). Trimming pared 8 bases from V and 0 bases from J, leaving 8 bases between. The CDR3 is made up of 14 amino acids. The DNA for the CDR3 is TGTGCCAGCTACACGAGCTCCTATAATTCACCCCTCCACTTT. It encodes CASYTSSYNSPLHF.

This clone was recorded only once. The rearrangement uses TRBV7-2 and TRBJ1-2; 7 positions match TRBD1. Per the germline V gene, CDR1 is SGHTA and CDR2 is FQGNSA. Losses at the gene ends were 10 bases for V and 1 base for J; bases not matched to a gene: 6. This CDR3 region has 13 residues. CDR3 DNA: TGTGCCAACGAGGGGGCGGATAACTATGGCTACACCTTC. Translating it yields CANEGADNYGYTF. Looking up the rest from reference TRBV7-2 and TRBJ1-2 gives the full variable domain: GAGVSQSPSNKVTEKGKDVELRCDPISGHTALYWYRQSLGQGLEFLIYFQGNSAPDKSGLPSDRFSAERTGGSVSTLTIQRTQQEDSAVYLCANEGADNYGYTFGSGTRLTVV.

This clone is a singleton in its sample. The chain couples TRBV27 to TRBJ1-4; D call uncertain. The CDR3 has 16 residues. Germline V gene sequence: CDR1 MNHEY, CDR2 SMNVEV (reference sequence). Trimming stripped 7 bases from V and 0 bases from J, with 15 bases between. CDR3 region: CASTFTFRSTNEKLFF. The CDR3 DNA is TGTGCCAGCACTTTTACGTTCAGGTCAACTAATGAAAAACTGTTTTTT.

This clone was seen just once. This sequence joins TRBV28 and TRBJ1-2; D is possibly TRBD1 (5 bases). With 7 bases removed from V and 1 base from J, the gap between germline ends came to 19 bases. This CDR3 region has 16 residues. CDR1 MDHEN and CDR2 SYDVKM come from the germline V gene. The CDR3 DNA reads TGTGCCAGCACCCTTGCGGTTACAGGCCTTAACTATGGCTACACCTTC. This encodes CASTLAVTGLNYGYTF.

Points on this clone: Other nucleotide sequences from this sample produce the same CDR3. This chain connects TRBV18 to TRBJ1-5; no clear D. The CDR3 contains 13 residues. Looked up from germline, CDR1 is KGHSH and CDR2 is LQKENI. V gave up 1 base and J gave up 1 base, with 2 bases separating them. In nucleotides, the CDR3 is TGTGCCAGCTCACCACACAGCAATCAGCCCCAGCATTTT. The encoded protein is CASSPHSNQPQHF.

The gene calls are TRBV7-9 and TRBJ2-7; D is undetermined. CDR3 size: 11 residues. Trimming removed 8 bases from V and 1 base from J, with 6 bases in between. CDR1 and CDR2 from the germline V gene are SEHNR and FQNEAQ (reference sequence). Written as DNA, the CDR3 is TGTGCCAGCTTGAGTTCCTACGAGCAGTACTTC. This encodes CASLSSYEQYF.